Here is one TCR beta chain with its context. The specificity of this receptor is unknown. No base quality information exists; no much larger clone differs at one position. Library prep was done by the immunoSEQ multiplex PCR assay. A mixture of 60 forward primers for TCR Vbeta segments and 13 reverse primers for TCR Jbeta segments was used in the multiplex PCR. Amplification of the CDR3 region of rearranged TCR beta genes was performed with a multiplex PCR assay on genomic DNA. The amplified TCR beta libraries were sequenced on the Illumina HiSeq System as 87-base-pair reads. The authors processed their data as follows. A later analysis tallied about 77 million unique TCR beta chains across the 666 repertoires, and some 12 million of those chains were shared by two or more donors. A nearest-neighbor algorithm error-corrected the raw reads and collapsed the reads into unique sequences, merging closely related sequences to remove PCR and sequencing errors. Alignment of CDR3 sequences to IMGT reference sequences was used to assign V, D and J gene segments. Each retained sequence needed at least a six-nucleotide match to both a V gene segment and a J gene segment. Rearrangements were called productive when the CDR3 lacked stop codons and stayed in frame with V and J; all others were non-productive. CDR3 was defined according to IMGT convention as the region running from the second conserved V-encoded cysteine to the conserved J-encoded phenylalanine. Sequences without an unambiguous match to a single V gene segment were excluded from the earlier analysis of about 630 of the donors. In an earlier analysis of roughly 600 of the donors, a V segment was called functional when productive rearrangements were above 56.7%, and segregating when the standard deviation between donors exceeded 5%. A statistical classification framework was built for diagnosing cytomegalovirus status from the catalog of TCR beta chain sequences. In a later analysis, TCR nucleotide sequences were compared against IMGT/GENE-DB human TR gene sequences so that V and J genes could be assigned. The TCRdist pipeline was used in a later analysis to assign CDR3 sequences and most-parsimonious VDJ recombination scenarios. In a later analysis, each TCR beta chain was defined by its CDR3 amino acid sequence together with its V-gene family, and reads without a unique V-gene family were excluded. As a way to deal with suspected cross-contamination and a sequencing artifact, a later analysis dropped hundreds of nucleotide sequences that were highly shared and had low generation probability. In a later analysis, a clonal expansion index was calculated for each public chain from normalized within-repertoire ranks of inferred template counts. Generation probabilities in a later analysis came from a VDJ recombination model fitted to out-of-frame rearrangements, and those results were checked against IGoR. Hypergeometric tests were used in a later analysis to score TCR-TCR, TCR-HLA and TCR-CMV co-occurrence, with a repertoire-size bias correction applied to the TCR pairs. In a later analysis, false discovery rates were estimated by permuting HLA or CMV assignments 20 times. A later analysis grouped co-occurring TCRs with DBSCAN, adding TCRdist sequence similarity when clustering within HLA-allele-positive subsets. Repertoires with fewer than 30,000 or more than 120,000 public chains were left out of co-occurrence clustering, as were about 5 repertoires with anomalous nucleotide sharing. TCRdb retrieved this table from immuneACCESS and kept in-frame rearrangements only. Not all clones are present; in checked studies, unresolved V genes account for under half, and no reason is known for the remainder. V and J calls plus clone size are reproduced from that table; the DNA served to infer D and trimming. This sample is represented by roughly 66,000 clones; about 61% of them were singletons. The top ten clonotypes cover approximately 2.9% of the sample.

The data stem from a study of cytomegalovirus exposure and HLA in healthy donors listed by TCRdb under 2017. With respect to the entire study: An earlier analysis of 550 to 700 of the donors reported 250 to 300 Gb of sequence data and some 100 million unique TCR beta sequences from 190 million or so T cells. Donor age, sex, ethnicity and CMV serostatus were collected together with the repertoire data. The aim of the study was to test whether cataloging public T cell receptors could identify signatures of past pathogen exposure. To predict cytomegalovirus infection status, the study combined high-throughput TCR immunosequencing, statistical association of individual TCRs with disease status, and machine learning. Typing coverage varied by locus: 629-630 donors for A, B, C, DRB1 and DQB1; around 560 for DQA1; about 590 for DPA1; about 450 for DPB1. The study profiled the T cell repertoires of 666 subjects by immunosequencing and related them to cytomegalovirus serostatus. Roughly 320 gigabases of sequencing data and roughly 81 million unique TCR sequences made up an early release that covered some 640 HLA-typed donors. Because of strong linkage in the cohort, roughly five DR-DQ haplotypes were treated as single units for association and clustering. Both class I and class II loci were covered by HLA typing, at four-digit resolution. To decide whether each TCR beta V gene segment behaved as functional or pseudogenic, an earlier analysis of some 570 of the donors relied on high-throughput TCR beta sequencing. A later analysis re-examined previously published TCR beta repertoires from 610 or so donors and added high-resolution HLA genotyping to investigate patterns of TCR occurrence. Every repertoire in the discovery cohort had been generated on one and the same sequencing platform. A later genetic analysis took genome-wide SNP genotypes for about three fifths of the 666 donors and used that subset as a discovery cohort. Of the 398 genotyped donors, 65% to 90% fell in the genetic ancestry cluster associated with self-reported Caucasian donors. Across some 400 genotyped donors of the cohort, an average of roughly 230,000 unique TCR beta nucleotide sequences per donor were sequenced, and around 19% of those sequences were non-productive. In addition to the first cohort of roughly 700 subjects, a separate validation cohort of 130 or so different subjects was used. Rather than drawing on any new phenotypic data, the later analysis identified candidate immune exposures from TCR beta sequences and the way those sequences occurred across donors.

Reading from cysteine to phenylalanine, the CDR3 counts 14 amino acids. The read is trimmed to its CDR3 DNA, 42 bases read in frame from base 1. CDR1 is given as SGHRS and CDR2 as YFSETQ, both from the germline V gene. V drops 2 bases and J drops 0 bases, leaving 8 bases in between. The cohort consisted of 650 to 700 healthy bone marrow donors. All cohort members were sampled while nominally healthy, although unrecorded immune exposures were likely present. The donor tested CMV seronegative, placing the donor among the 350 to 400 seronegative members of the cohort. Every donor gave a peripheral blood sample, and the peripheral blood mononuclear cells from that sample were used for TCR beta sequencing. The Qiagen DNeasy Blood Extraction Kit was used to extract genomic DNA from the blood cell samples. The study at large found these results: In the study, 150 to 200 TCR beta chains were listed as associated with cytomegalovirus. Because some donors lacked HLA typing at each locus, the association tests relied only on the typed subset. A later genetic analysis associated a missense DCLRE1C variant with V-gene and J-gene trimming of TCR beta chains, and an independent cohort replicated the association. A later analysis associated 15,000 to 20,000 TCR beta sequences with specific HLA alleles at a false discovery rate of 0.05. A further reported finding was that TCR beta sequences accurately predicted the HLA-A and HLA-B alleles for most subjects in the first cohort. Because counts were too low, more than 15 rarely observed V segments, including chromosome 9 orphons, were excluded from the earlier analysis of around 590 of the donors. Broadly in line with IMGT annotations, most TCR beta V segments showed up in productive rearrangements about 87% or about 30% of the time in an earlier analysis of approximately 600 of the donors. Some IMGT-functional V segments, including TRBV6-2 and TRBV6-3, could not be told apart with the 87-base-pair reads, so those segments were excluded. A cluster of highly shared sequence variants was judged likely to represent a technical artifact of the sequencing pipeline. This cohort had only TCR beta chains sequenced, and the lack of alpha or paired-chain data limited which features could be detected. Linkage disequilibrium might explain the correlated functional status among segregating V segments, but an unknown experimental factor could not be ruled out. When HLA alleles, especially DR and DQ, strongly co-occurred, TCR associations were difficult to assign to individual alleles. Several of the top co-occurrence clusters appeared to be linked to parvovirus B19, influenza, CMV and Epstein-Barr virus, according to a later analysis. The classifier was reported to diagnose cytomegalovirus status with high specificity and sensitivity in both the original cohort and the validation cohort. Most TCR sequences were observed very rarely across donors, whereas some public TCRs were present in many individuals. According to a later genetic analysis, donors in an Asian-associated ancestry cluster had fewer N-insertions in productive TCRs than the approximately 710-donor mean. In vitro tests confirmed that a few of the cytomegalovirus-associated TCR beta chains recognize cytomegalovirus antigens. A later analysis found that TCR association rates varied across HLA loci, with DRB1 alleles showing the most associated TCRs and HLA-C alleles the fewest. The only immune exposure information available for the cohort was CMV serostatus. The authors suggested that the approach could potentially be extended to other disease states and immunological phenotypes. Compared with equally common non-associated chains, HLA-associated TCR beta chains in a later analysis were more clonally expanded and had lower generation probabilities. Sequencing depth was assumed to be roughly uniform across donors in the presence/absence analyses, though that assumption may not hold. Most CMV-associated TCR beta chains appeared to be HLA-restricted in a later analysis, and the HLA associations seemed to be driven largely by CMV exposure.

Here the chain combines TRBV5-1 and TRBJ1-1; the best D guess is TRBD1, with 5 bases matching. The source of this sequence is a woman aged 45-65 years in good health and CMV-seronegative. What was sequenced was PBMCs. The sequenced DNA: TGCGCCAGCAGCTTAGGGGTTATGAACACTGAAGCTTTCTTT. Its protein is CASSLGVMNTEAFF.